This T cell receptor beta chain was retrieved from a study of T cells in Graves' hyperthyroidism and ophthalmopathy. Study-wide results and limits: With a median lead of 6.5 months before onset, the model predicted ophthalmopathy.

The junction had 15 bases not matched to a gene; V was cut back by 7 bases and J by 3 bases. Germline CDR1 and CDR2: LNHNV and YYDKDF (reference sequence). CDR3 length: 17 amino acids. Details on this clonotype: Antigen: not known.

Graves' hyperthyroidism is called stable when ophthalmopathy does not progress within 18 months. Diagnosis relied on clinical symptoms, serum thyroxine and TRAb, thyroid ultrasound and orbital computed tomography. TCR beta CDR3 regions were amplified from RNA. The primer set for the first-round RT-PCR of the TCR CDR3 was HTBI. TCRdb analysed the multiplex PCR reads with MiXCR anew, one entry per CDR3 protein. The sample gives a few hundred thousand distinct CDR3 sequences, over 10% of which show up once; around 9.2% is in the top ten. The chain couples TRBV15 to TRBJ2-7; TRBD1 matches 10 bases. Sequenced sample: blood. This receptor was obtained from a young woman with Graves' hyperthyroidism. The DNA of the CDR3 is TGTGCCACCATCACTGAGTGGGGACAGGGGTTTTTCTACGAGCAGTACTTC. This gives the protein CATITEWGQGFFYEQYF.